This TCR beta chain is from a study of T cell repertoires in cytomegalovirus infection. TCRdb used MiXCR to reprocess the reads, holding one entry per CDR3 protein. The sample carries under 300,000 distinct CDR3 sequences, roughly a fifth recorded once. The CDR3 has 15 residues. V shed 3 bases and J shed 7 bases, with 15 bases lying between them. CDR1 MDHEN and CDR2 SYDVKM come from the germline V gene. The study's findings and limits: HLA-C-restricted CMV clonotypes gave the most frequent clonotype in two of eight donors.

This clonotype appeared a few times. Its specificity is not known. The sequencing used cultured PBMCs, collected from culture after CMV antigen stimulation. This chain connects TRBV28 to TRBJ2-2; D call uncertain. This receptor was obtained from a human donor in good health (CMV status not recorded). Some clones in this sample may be carry-over from other donors' samples. In DNA, the CDR3 is TGTGCCAGCAGTTTGGGCGGTCCAACCCGCGGGGAGCTGTTTTTT. Protein sequence: CASSLGGPTRGELFF.